This T cell receptor beta chain was sequenced for a study of CD8+CD57+ T cells in acquired aplastic anemia. As for the study in general: CD4+ and CD8+ cells, once sorted, gave DNA averaging approximately 3 ug.

Researchers used genomic DNA as the template to profile TCR beta VDJ and CDR3. TCRdb re-called the reads with MiXCR, one entry per CDR3 protein. The data hold about 160,000 distinct CDR3 sequences, with around 43% observed a single time. Concerning this clonotype itself: Its ends do not fully match the called genes, so a read error is possible.

The patients chosen for sequencing had shown expansion of CD8+CD57+ cells (detected by flow cytometry). The CDR3 has 14 residues. Germline V gene sequence: CDR1 DFQATT, CDR2 SNEGSKA (reference sequence). The specimen sequenced was sorted CD4+, CD8+, or CD8+CD57+ T cells (not recorded which) from PBMCs. The V and J genes are TRBV20-1 and TRBJ1-5; D not resolved. This clonotype originated in a human donor with aplastic anemia. The CDR3 loop reads CSARRYGDGQPQRF. The CDR3 DNA follows: TGCAGTGCTAGGAGGTACGGGGATGGTCAGCCCCAGCGTTTT.